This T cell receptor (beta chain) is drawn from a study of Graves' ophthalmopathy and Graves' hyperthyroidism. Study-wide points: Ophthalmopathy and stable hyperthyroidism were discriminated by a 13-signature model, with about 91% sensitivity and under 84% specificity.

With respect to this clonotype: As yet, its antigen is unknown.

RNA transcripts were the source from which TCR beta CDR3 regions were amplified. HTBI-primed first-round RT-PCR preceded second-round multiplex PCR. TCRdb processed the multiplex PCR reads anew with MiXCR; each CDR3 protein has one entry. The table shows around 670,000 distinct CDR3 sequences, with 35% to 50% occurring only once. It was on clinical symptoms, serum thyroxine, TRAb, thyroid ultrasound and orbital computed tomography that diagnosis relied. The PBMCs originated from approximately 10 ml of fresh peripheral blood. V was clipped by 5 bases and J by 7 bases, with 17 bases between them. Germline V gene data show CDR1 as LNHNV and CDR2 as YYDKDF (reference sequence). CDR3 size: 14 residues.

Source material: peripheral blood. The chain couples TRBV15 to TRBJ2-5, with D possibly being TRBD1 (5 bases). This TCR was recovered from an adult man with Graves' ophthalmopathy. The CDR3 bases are TGTGCCACCAGCCTTCAGGGCCCTTCGGGGACCCAGTACTTC. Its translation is CATSLQGPSGTQYF.